The 2 T cell receptor beta chains below were found in one sample sequenced in a study of T cell responses to AZD1222 COVID-19 vaccine. TCRdb keeps only in-frame clones here, not all; method: immunoSEQ multiplex PCR. The sample includes over 100,000 clones, around 94% of them seen just once. Material: peripheral blood, obtained on day 0 of AZD1222 vaccination. The receptors originated from an adult in good health.

The chain employs TRBV27 and TRBJ2-2; the D is unclear. V lost 3 bases and J lost 4, with 12 bases in between. The CDR3 is 15 residues long. Germline values: CDR1 MNHEY, CDR2 SMNVEV (reference sequence). The CDR3 sequence is CASSFDFRITGELFF. Written as DNA, the CDR3 is TGTGCCAGCAGTTTCGACTTTCGAATCACCGGGGAGCTGTTTTTT.

The gene calls are TRBV7-9 and TRBJ1-2; D remains ambiguous. CDR3 length equals 13 residues. Trimming stripped 5 bases from V and 3 bases from J, with 10 bases between. The germline CDR1 and CDR2 sequences are SEHNR and FQNEAQ (reference sequence). In DNA, the CDR3 is TGTGCCAGCAGCAACCCCCCGGACTATGGCTACACCTTC. Translated: CASSNPPDYGYTF. Complete variable domain (other parts from reference TRBV7-9 and TRBJ1-2): DTGVSQNPRHKITKRGQNVTFRCDPISEHNRLYWYRQTLGQGPEFLTYFQNEAQLEKSRLLSDRFSAERPKGSFSTLEIQRTEQGDSAMYLCASSNPPDYGYTFGSGTRLTVV.